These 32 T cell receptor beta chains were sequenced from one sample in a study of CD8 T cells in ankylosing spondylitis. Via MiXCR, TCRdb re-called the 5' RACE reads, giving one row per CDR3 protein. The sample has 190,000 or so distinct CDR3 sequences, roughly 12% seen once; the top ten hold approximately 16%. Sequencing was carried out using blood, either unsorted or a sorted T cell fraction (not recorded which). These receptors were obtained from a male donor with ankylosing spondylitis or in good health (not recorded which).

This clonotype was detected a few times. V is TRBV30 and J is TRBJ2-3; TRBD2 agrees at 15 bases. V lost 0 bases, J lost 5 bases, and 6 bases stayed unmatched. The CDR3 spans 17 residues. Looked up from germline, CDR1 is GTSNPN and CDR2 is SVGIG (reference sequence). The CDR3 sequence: CAWSVRWTSGRGDTQYF. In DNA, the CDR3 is TGTGCCTGGAGTGTACGTTGGACTAGCGGGAGGGGAGATACGCAGTATTTT.

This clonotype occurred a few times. This chain's CDR3 is CASSQDLLEGSGTYEQYF. DNA of the CDR3: TGTGCCAGCAGCCAAGATCTACTTGAAGGTAGCGGGACCTACGAGCAGTACTTC. The chain carries TRBV14 and TRBJ2-7, with 8 bases identical to TRBD2. This CDR3 contains 18 residues. Germline CDR1 is SGHDN and CDR2 is FVKESK. V trimming: 0 bases; J trimming: 2 bases; junction bases outside the gene matches: 12.

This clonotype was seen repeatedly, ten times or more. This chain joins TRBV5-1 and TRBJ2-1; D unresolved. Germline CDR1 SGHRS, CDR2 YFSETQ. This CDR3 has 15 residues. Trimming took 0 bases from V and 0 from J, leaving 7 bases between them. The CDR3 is CASSLAQTSYNEQFF. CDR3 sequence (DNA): TGCGCCAGCAGCTTGGCACAGACCTCCTACAATGAGCAGTTCTTC.

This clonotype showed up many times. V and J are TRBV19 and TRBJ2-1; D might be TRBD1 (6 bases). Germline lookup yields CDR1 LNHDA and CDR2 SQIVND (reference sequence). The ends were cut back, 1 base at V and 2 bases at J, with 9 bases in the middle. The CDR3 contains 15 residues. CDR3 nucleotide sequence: TGTGCCAGTAGTATAGCCCGGGACACCTACAATGAGCAGTTCTTC. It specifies CASSIARDTYNEQFF.

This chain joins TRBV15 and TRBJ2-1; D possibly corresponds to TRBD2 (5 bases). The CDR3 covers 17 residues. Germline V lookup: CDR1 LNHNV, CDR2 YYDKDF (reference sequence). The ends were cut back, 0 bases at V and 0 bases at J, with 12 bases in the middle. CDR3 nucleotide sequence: TGTGCCACCAGCAGAGAGCGAACACTAGTCTCCTACAATGAGCAGTTCTTC. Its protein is CATSRERTLVSYNEQFF.

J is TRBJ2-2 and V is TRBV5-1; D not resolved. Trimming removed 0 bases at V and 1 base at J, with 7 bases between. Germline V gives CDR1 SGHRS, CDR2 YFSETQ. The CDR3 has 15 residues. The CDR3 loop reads CASSLVVENTGELFF. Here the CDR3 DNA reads TGCGCCAGCAGCTTGGTAGTCGAGAACACCGGGGAGCTGTTTTTT.

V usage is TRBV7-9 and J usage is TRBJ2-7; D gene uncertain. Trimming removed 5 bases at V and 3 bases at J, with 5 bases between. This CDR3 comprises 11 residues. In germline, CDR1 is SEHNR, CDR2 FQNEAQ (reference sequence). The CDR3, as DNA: TGTGCCAGCAGCCATTACTACGAGCAGTACTTC. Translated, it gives CASSHYYEQYF.

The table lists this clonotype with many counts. The CDR3 DNA sequence: TGTGCCACCAAACACGGCGGGGGGTACGAGCAGTACTTC. As protein: CATKHGGGYEQYF. The rearrangement uses TRBV27 and TRBJ2-7; 8 bases line up with TRBD2. This CDR3 region has 13 residues. Germline V lookup: CDR1 MNHEY, CDR2 SMNVEV (reference sequence). V lost 10 bases and J lost 4; bases outside the gene matches: 9.

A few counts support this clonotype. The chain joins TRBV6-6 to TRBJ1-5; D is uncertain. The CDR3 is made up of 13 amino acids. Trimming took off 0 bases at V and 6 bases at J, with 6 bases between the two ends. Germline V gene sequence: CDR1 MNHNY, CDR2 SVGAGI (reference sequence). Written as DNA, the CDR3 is TGTGCCAGCAGTTACTCGGGGAGTCAGCCCCAGCATTTT. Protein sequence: CASSYSGSQPQHF.

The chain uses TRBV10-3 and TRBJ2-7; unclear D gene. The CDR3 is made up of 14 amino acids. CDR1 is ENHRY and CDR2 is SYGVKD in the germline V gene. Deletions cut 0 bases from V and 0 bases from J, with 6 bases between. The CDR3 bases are TGTGCCATCAGTGAGTCGACCCCCTCCTACGAGCAGTACTTC. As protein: CAISESTPSYEQYF.

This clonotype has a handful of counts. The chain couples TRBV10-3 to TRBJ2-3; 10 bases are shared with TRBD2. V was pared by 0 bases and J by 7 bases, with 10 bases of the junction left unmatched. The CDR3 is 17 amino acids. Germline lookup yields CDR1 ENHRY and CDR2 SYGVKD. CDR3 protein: CAISESNSGGPVNTQYF. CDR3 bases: TGTGCCATCAGTGAGTCGAATAGCGGGGGGCCCGTAAATACGCAGTATTTT.

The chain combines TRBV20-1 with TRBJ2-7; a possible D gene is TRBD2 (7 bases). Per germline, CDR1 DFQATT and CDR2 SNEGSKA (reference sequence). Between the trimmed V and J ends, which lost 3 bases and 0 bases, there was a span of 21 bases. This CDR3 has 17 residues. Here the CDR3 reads CSARGGGQEPYSYEQYF. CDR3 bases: TGCAGTGCTAGGGGAGGGGGGCAGGAACCTTACTCCTACGAGCAGTACTTC.

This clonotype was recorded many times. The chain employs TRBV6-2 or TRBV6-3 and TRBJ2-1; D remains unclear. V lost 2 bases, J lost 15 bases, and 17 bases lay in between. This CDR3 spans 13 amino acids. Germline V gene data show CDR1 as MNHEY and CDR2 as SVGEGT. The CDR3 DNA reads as TGTGCCAGCAGTTACGAAGAGACGGGTCCGTGGTTCTTC. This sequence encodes CASSYEETGPWFF.

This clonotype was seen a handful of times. The CDR3 loop reads CATSRVETGGNQPQHF. CDR3 in DNA: TGTGCCACCAGCAGAGTCGAGACAGGGGGCAATCAGCCCCAGCATTTT. The rearrangement links TRBV15 to TRBJ1-5, with 8 nucleotides matching TRBD1. CDR3 length: 16 residues. V dropped 1 base and J dropped 2; count of bases not matched to a gene: 4. Germline V CDR1 and CDR2: LNHNV, YYDKDF (reference sequence).

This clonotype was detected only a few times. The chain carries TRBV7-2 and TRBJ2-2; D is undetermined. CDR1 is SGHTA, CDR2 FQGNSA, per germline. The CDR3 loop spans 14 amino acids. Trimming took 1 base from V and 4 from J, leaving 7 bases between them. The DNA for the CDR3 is TGTGCCAGCAGCTTAGAAGCTGTCACCGGGGAGCTGTTTTTT. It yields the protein CASSLEAVTGELFF.

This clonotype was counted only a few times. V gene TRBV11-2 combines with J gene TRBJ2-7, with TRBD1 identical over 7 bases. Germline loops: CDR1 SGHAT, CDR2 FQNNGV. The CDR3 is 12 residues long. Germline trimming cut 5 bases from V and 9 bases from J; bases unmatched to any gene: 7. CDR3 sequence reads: CASSGTENRQYF. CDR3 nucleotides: TGTGCCAGCAGCGGGACAGAAAACAGGCAGTACTTC.

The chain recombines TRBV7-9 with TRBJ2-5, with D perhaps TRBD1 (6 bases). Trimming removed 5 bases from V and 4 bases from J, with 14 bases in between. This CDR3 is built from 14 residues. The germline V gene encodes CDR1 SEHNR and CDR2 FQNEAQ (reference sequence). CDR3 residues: CASSPRQALETQYF. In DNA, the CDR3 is TGTGCCAGCAGCCCCCGACAGGCCCTAGAGACCCAGTACTTC.

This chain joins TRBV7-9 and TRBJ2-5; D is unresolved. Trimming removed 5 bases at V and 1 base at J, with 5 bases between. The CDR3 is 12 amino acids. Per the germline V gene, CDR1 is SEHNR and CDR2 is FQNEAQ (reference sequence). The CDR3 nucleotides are TGTGCCAGCAGCCCACTCCAAGAGACCCAGTACTTC. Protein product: CASSPLQETQYF.

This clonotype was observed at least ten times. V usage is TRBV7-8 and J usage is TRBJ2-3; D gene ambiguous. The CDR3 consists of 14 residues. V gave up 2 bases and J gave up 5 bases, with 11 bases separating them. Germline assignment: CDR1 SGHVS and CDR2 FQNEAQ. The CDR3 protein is CASSLNGLGDTQYF. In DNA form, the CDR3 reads TGTGCCAGCAGCTTAAACGGTTTGGGAGATACGCAGTATTTT.

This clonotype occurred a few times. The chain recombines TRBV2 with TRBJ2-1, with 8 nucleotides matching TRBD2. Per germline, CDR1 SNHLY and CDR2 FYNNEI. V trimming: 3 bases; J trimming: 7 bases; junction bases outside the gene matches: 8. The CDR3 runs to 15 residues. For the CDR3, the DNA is TGTGCCAGCAGTGATTTTGCGGGGGGTCTGAATGAGCAGTTCTTC. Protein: CASSDFAGGLNEQFF.

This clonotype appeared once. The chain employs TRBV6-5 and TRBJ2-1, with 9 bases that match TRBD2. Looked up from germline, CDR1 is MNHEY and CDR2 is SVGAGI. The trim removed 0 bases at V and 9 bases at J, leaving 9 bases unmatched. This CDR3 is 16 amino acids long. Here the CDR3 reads CASSYSGLAGYPEQFF. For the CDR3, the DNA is TGTGCCAGCAGTTACTCGGGGCTAGCGGGATATCCTGAGCAGTTCTTC.

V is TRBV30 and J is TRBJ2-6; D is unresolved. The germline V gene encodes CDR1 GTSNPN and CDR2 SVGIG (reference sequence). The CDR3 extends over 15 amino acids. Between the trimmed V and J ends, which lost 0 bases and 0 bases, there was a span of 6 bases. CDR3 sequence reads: CAWSVRRSGANVLTF. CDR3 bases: TGTGCCTGGAGTGTTAGGCGCTCTGGGGCCAACGTCCTGACTTTC.

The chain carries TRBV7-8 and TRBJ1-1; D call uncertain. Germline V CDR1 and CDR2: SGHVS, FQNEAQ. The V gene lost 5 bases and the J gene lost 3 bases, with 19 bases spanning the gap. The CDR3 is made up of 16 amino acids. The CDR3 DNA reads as TGTGCCAGCAGCATGGGTCATGGGAAGCACTACACTGAAGCTTTCTTT. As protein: CASSMGHGKHYTEAFF.

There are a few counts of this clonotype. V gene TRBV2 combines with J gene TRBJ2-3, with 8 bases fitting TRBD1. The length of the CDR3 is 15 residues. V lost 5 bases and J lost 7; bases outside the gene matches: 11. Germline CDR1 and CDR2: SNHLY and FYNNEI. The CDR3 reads CASSFTANRGNTQYF. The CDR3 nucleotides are TGTGCCAGCAGTTTTACGGCTAACAGGGGGAATACGCAGTATTTT.

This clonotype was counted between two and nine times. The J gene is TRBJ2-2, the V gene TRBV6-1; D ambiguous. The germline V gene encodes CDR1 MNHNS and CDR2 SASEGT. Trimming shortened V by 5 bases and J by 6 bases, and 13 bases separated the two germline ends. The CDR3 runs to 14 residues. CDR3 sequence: CASSPLTSPGELFF. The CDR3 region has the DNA TGTGCCAGCAGTCCCTTGACGAGCCCCGGGGAGCTGTTTTTT.

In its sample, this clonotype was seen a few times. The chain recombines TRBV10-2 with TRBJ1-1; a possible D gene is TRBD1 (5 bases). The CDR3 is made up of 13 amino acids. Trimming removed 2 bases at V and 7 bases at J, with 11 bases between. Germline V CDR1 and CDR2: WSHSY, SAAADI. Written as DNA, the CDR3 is TGCGCCAGCAGTGAGCGGGGGGGTGGTGAAGCTTTCTTT. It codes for CASSERGGGEAFF.

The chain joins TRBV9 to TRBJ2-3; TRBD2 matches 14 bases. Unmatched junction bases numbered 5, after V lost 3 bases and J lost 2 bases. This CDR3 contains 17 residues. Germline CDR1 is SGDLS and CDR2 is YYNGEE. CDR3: CASSAGTSGSHTDTQYF. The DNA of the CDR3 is TGTGCCAGCAGCGCGGGGACTAGCGGGAGCCACACAGATACGCAGTATTTT.

This chain's CDR3 is CAIRGASTGELFF. As DNA, the CDR3 is TGTGCCATCCGAGGGGCAAGCACCGGGGAGCTGTTTTTT. The rearrangement uses TRBV19 and TRBJ2-2; D might be TRBD1 or TRBD2, each matching 5 bases. The CDR3 extends over 13 amino acids. With 10 bases removed from V and 4 bases from J, the gap between germline ends came to 13 bases. The germline gives CDR1 LNHDA, CDR2 SQIVND (reference sequence).

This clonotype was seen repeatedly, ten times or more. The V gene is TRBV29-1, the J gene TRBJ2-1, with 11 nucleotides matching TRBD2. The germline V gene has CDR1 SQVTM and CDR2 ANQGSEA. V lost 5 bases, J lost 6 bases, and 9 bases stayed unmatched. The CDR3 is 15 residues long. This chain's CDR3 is CSVRLAGGIGNEQFF. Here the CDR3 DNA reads TGCAGCGTTAGGCTAGCGGGAGGTATTGGCAATGAGCAGTTCTTC.

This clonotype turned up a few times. CDR3 sequence reads: CASIANRDRPWDLNTEAFF. The CDR3 DNA sequence: TGTGCCAGCATAGCTAATCGGGACCGACCTTGGGACTTGAACACTGAAGCTTTCTTT. This chain uses TRBV6-1 with TRBJ1-1; a weak D match, TRBD1 (5 bases). Trimming took off 7 bases at V and 0 bases at J, with 27 bases between the two ends. The CDR3 sequence is 19 residues long. Germline CDR1 and CDR2: MNHNS and SASEGT.

CDR3 nucleotide sequence: TGTGCCAGCAGCCATGGAGGGACTAGCGCACAAGAGACCCAGTACTTC. This translates into CASSHGGTSAQETQYF. V is TRBV4-2 and J is TRBJ2-5, with TRBD2 matching 10 bases. The CDR3 has 16 amino acids. Unmatched junction bases numbered 6, after V lost 3 bases and J lost 2 bases. CDR1 LGHNA and CDR2 YNFKEQ come from the germline V gene.

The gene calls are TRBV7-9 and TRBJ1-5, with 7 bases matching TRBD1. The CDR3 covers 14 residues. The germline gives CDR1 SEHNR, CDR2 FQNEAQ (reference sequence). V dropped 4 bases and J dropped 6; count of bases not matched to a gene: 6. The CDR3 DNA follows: TGTGCCAGCAGCTCAACGGCAGGGGGTCAGCCCCAGCATTTT. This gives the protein CASSSTAGGQPQHF.